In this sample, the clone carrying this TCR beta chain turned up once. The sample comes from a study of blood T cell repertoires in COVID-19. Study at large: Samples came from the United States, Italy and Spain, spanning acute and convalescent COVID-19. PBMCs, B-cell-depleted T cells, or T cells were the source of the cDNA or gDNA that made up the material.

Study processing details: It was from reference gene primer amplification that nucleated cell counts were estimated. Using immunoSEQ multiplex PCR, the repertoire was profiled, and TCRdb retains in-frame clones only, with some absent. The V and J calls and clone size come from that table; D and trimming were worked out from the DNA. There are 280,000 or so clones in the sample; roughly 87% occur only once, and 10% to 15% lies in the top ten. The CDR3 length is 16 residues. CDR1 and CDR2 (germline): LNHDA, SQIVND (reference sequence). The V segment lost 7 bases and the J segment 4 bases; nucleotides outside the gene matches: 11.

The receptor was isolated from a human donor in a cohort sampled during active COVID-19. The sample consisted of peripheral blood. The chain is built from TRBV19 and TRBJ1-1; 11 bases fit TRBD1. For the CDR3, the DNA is TGTGCCAGTAATCCCTATGTAGGGACAGGGGGCACTGAAGCTTTCTTT. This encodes CASNPYVGTGGTEAFF.